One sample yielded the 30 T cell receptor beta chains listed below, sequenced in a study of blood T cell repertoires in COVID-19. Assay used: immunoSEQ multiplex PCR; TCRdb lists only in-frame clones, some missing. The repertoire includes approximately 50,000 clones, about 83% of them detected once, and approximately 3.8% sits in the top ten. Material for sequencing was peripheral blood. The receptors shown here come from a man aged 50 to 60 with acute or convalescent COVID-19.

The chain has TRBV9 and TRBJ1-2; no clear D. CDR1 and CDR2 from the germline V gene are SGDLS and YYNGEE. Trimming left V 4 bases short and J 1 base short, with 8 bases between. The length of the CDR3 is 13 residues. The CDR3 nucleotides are TGTGCCAGCAGCCCCAGATTTAACTATGGCTACACCTTC. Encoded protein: CASSPRFNYGYTF.

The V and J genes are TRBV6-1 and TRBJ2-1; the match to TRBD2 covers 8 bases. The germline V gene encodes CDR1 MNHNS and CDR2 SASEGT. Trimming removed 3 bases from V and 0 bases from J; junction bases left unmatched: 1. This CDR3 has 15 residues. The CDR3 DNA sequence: TGTGCCAGCAGTGATAGCGGGAACTCCTACAATGAGCAGTTCTTC. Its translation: CASSDSGNSYNEQFF.

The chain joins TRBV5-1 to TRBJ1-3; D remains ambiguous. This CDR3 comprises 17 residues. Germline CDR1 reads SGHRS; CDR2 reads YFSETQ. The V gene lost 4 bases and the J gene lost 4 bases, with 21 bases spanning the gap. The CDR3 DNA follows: TGCGCCAGCAGCCCACTGTCGACGGCGGGTGGAGGAAACACCATATATTTT. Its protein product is CASSPLSTAGGGNTIYF.

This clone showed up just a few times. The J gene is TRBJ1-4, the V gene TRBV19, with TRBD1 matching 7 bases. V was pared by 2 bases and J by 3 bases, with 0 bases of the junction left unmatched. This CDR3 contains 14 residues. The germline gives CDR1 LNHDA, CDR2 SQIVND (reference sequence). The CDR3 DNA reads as TGTGCCAGTAGTATACAGGGGGCTAATGAAAAACTGTTTTTT. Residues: CASSIQGANEKLFF. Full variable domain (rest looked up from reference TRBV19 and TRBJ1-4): DGGITQSPKYLFRKEGQNVTLSCEQNLNHDAMYWYRQDPGQGLRLIYYSQIVNDFQKGDIAEGYSVSREKKESFPLTVTSAQKNPTAFYLCASSIQGANEKLFFGSGTQLSVL.

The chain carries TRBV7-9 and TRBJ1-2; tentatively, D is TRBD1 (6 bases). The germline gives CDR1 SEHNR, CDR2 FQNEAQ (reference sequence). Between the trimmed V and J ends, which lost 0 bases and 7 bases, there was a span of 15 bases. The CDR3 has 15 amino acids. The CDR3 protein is CASSLALRGFFGYTF. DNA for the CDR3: TGTGCCAGCAGCTTAGCGCTCAGGGGTTTCTTTGGCTACACCTTC.

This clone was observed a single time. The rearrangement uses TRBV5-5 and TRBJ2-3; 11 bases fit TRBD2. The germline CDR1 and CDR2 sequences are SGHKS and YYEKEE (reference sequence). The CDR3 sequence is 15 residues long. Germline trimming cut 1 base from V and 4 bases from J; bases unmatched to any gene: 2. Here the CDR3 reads CASSLRLAGSDTQYF. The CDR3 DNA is TGTGCCAGCAGCTTGAGACTAGCGGGATCAGATACGCAGTATTTT.

The CDR3 DNA reads as TGTGCCAGCAGGCCAGGGGGAACGAGCAATCAGCCCCAGCATTTT. It yields the protein CASRPGGTSNQPQHF. J is TRBJ1-5 and V is TRBV28; 7 bases match TRBD1. The trim removed 6 bases at V and 1 base at J, leaving 6 bases unmatched. The germline V gene has CDR1 MDHEN and CDR2 SYDVKM. The CDR3 has 15 amino acids.

CDR3 coding DNA: TGCGCCAGCAGCGACGGGACAGATTACACCGGGGAGCTGTTTTTT. As protein: CASSDGTDYTGELFF. V usage is TRBV5-1 and J usage is TRBJ2-2, with 7 nucleotides matching TRBD1. The CDR3 extends over 15 amino acids. Per germline, CDR1 SGHRS and CDR2 YFSETQ. Trimming at V came to 4 bases and at J to 3 bases, leaving 6 bases not matched to a gene. Combining the CDR3 with reference TRBV5-1 and TRBJ2-2 gives the whole variable domain KAGVTQTPRYLIKTRGQQVTLSCSPISGHRSVSWYQQTPGQGLQFLFEYFSETQRNKGNFPGRFSGRQFSNSRSEMNVSTLELGDSALYLCASSDGTDYTGELFFGEGSRLTVL.

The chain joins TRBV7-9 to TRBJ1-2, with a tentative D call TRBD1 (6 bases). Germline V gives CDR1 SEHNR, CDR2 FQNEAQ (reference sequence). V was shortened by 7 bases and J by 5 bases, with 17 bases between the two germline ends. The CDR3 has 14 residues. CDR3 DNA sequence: TGTGCCAGCACCTCCGGACAGTGGGGTTATGGCTACACCTTC. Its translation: CASTSGQWGYGYTF.

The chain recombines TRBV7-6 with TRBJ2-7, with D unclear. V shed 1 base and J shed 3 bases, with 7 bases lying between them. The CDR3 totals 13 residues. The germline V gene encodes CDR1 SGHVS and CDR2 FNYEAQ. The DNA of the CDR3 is TGTGCCAGCAGCTTAGGGGCCAACTACGAGCAGTACTTC. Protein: CASSLGANYEQYF.

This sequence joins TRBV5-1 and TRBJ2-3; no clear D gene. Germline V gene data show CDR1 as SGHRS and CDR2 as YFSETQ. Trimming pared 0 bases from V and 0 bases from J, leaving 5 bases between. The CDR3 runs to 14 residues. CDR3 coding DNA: TGCGCCAGCAGCTTGGACAGAAGCACAGATACGCAGTATTTT. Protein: CASSLDRSTDTQYF.

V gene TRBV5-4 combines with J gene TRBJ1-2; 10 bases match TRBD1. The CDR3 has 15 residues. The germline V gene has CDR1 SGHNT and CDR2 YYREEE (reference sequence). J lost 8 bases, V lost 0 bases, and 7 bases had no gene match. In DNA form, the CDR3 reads TGTGCCAGCAGCTTGGATGGGACAGGGGCGAGGGGCTACACCTTC. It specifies CASSLDGTGARGYTF.

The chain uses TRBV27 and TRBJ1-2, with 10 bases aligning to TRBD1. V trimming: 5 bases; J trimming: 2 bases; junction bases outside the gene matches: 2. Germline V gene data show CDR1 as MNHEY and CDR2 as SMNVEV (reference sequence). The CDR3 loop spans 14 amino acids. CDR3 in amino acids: CASSMTGGNYGYTF. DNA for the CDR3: TGTGCCAGCAGTATGACAGGGGGCAACTATGGCTACACCTTC.

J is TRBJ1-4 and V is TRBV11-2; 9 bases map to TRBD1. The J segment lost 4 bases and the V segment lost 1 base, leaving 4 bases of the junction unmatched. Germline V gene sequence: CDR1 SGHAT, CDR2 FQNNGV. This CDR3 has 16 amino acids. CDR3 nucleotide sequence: TGTGCCAGCAGCTTAGGGATGACAGGGGGTAATGAAAAACTGTTTTTT. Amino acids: CASSLGMTGGNEKLFF.

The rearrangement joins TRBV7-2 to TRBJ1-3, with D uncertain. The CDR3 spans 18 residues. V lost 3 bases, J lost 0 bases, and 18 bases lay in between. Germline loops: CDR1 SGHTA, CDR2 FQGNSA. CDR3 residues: CASSFFSVSEDSGNTIYF. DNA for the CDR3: TGTGCCAGCAGCTTTTTTAGTGTGAGTGAGGACTCTGGAAACACCATATATTTT.

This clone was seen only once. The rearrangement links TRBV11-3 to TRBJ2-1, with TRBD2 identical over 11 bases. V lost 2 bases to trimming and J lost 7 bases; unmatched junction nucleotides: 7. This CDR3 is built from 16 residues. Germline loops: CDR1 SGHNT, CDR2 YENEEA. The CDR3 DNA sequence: TGTGCCAGCAGCTTACAACTACGACTAGCGGGGAATGAGCAGTTCTTC. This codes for CASSLQLRLAGNEQFF.

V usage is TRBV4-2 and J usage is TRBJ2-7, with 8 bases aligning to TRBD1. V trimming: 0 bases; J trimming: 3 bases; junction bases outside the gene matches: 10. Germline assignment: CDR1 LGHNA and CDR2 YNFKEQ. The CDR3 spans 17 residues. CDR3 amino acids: CASSQEIRTGSFYEQYF. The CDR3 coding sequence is TGTGCCAGCAGCCAAGAAATACGGACAGGGTCTTTCTACGAGCAGTACTTC.

The CDR3 DNA reads as TGTGCCAGCAGCTTGCTAGCGGGAGTTACTAGCACAGATACGCAGTATTTT. Amino acids: CASSLLAGVTSTDTQYF. The chain joins TRBV7-8 to TRBJ2-3, with 10 bases fitting TRBD2. Germline V gives CDR1 SGHVS, CDR2 FQNEAQ. This CDR3 is built from 17 residues. The V segment lost 3 bases and the J segment 0 bases; nucleotides outside the gene matches: 6.

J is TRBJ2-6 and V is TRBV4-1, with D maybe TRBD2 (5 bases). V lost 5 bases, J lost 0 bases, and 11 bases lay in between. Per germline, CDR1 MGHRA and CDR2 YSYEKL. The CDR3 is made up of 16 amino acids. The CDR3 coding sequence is TGCGCCAGCAGCTCACCAACTAGCTCTGGGGCCAACGTCCTGACTTTC. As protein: CASSSPTSSGANVLTF.

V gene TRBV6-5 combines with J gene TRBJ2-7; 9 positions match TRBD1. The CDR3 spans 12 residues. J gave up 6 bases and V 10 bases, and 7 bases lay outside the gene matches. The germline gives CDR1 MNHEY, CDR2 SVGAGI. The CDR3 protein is CAIKTGGGEQYF. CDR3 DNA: TGTGCCATCAAGACAGGGGGGGGCGAGCAGTACTTC.

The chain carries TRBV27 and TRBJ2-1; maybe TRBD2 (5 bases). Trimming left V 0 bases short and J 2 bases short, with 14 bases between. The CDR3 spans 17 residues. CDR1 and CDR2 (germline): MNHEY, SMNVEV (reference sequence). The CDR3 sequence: CASSLSAAGSAYNEQFF. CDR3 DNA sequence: TGTGCCAGCAGTTTATCGGCGGCGGGCTCAGCCTACAATGAGCAGTTCTTC.

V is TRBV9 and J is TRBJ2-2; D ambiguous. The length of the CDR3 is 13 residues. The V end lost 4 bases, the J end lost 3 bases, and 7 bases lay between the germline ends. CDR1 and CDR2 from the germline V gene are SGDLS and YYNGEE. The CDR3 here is CASSKEYTGELFF. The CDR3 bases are TGTGCCAGCAGCAAGGAGTACACCGGGGAGCTGTTTTTT.

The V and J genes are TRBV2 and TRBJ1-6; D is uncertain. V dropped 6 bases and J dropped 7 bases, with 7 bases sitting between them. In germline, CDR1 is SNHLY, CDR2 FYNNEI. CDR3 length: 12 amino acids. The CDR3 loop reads CASRQENSPLHF. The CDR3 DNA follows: TGTGCCAGCAGGCAGGAAAATTCACCCCTCCACTTT.

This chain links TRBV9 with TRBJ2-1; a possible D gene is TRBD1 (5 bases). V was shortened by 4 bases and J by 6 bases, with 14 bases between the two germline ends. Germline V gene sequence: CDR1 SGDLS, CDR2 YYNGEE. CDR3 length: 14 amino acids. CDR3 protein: CASSPRAGTNEQFF. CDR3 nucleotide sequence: TGTGCCAGCAGCCCCAGGGCAGGTACCAATGAGCAGTTCTTC.

DNA for the CDR3: TGTGCCATCAGTGATCTAGCGGAGCGGAGCACAGATACGCAGTATTTT. Amino acid sequence: CAISDLAERSTDTQYF. This chain uses TRBV10-3 with TRBJ2-3, with 7 bases that match TRBD2. The germline CDR1 and CDR2 sequences are ENHRY and SYGVKD. The CDR3 consists of 16 residues. J was trimmed by 0 bases and V by 3 bases; bases with no gene match: 6.

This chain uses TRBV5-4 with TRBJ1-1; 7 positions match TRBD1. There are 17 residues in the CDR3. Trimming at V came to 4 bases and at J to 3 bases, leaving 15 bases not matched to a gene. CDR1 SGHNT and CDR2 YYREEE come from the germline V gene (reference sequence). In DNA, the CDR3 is TGTGCCAGCAGCCCCACTTTCTCGTACAGGGGAGACACTGAAGCTTTCTTT. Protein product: CASSPTFSYRGDTEAFF. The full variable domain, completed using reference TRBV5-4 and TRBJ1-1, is ETGVTQSPTHLIKTRGQQVTLRCSSQSGHNTVSWYQQALGQGPQFIFQYYREEENGRGNFPPRFSGLQFPNYSSELNVNALELDDSALYLCASSPTFSYRGDTEAFFGQGTRLTVV.

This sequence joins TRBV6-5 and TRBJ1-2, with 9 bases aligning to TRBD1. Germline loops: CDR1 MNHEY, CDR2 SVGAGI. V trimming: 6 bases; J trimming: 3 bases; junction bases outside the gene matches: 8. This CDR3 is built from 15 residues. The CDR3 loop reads CASRAWDREDYGYTF. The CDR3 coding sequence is TGTGCCAGCAGAGCTTGGGACAGGGAGGACTATGGCTACACCTTC.

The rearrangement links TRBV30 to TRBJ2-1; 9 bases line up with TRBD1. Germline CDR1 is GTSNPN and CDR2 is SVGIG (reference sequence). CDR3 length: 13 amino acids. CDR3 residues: CAQDRGSHNEQFF. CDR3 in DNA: TGTGCTCAGGACAGGGGATCCCACAATGAGCAGTTCTTC.

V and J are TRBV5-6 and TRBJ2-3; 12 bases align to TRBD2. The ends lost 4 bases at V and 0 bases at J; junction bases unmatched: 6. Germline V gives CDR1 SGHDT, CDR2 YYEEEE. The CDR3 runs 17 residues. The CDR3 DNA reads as TGTGCCAGCAGCCCCAGGACTAGCGGGATTAGCACAGATACGCAGTATTTT. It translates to CASSPRTSGISTDTQYF. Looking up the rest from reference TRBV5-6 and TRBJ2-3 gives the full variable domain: DAGVTQSPTHLIKTRGQQVTLRCSPKSGHDTVSWYQQALGQGPQFIFQYYEEEERQRGNFPDRFSGHQFPNYSSELNVNALLLGDSALYLCASSPRTSGISTDTQYFGPGTRLTVL.

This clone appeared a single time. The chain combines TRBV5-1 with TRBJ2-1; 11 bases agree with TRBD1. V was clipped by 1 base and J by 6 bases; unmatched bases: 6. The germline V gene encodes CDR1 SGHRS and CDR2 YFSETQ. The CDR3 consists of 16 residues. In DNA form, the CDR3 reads TGCGCCAGCAGCTTGACCGGGACAGGGGGGGCCAATGAGCAGTTCTTC. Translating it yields CASSLTGTGGANEQFF. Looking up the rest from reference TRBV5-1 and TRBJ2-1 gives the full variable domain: KAGVTQTPRYLIKTRGQQVTLSCSPISGHRSVSWYQQTPGQGLQFLFEYFSETQRNKGNFPGRFSGRQFSNSRSEMNVSTLELGDSALYLCASSLTGTGGANEQFFGPGTRLTVL.